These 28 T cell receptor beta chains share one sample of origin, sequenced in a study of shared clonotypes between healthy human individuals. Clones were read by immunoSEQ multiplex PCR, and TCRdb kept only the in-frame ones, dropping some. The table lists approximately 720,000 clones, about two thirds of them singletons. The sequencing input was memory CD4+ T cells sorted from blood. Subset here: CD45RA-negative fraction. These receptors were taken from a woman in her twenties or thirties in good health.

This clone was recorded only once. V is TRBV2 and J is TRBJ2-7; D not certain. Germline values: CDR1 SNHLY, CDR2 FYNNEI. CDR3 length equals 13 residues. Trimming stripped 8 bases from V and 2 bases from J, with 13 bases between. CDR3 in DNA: TGTGCCAGCTCCTGGACCGACCCCTACGAGCAGTACTTC. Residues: CASSWTDPYEQYF.

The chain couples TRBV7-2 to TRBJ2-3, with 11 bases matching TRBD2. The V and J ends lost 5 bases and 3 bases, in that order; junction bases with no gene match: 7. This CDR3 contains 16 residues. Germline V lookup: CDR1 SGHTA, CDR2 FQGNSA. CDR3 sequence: CASSTVGTSGTDTQYF. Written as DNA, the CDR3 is TGTGCCAGCAGCACCGTGGGGACTAGCGGTACAGATACGCAGTATTTT.

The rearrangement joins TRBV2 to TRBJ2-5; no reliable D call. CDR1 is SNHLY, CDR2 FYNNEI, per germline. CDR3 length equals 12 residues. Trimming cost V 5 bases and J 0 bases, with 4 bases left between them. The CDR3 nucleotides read TGTGCCAGCAGTTGGAACCAAGAGACCCAGTACTTC. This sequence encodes CASSWNQETQYF. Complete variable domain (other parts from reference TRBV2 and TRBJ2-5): EPEVTQTPSHQVTQMGQEVILRCVPISNHLYFYWYRQILGQKVEFLVSFYNNEISEKSEIFDDQFSVERPDGSNFTLKIRSTKLEDSAMYFCASSWNQETQYFGPGTRLLVL.

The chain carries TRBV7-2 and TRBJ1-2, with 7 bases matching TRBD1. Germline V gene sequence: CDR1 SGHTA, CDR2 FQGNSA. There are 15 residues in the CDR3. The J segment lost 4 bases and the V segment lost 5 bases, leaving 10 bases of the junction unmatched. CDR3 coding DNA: TGTGCCAGCAGCCTAGGGACAGCCCTCTCCTATGGCTACACCTTC. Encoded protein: CASSLGTALSYGYTF.

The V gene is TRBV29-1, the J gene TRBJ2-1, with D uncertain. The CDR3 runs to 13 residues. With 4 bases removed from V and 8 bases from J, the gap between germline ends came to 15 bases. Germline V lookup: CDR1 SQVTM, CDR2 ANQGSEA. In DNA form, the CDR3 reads TGCAGCGTTGGGGTTAGTAGTTTGGATGAGCAGTTCTTC. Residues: CSVGVSSLDEQFF.

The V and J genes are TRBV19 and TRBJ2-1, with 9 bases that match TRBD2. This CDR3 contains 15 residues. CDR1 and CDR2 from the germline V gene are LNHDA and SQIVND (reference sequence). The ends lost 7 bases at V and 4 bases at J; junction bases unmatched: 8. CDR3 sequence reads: CASKGGRASYNEQFF. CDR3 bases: TGTGCCAGTAAAGGCGGGAGGGCCTCTTACAATGAGCAGTTCTTC.

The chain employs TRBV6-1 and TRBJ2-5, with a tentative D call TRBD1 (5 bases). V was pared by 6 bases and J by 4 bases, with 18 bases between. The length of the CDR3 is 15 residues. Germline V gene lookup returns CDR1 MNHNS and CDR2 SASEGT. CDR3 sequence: CASRSRVHLGETQYF. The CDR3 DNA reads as TGTGCCAGCAGAAGCAGGGTACACCTAGGAGAGACCCAGTACTTC.

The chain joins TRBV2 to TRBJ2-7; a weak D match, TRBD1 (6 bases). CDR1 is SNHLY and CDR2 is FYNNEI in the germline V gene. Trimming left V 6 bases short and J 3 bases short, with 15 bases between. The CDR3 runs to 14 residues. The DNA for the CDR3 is TGTGCCAGCAGGGTGGGGGTAGGGGGCTACGAGCAGTACTTC. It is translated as CASRVGVGGYEQYF.

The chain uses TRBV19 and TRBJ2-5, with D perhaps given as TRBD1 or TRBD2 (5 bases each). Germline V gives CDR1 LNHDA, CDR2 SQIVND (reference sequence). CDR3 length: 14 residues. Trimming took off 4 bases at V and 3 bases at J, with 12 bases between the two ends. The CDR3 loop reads CASSTPRGKETQYF. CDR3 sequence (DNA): TGTGCCAGTAGTACCCCGAGGGGTAAAGAGACCCAGTACTTC.

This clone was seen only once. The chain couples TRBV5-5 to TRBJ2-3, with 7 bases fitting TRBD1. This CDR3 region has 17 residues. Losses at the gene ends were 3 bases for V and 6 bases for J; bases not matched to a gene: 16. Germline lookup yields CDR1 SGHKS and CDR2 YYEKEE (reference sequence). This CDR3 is CASSSRAHGQAWDTQYF. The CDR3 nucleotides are TGTGCCAGCAGCTCGAGAGCTCACGGACAGGCGTGGGATACGCAGTATTTT.

The CDR3 protein is CAISVGTSGGNEQFF. The CDR3 DNA reads TGTGCCATCAGTGTAGGGACTAGCGGGGGGAATGAGCAGTTCTTC. This sequence joins TRBV10-3 and TRBJ2-1; 15 bases are shared with TRBD2. The length of the CDR3 is 15 residues. V shed 4 bases, J shed 7 bases, and the junction held 2 bases outside the gene matches. The germline V gene encodes CDR1 ENHRY and CDR2 SYGVKD.

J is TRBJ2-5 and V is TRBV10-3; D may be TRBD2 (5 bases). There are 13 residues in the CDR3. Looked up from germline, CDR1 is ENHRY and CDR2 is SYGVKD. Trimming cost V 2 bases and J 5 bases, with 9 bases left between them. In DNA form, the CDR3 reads TGTGCCATCAGTGAGGACGGGGTCGAGACCCAGTACTTC. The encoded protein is CAISEDGVETQYF.

In DNA, the CDR3 is TGTGCCAGCAGCTTAGTCCCAGGGGAGACTGAAGCTTTCTTT. It encodes CASSLVPGETEAFF. The chain has TRBV7-2 and TRBJ1-1, with a possible D match to TRBD1 (6 bases). This CDR3 has 14 residues. Per the germline V gene, CDR1 is SGHTA and CDR2 is FQGNSA. V lost 1 base and J lost 5, with 11 bases in between.

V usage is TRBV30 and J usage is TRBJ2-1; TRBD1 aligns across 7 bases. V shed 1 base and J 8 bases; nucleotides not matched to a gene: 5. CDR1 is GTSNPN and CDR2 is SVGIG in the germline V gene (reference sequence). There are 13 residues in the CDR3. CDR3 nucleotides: TGTGCCTGGAGTGGGGGACAGAGGGATGAGCAGTTCTTC. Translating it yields CAWSGGQRDEQFF.

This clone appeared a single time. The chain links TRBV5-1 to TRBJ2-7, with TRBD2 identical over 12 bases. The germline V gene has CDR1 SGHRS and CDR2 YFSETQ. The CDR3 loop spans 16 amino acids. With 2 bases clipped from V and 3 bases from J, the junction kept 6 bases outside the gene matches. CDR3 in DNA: TGCGCCAGCAGCTTACGGACTAGCGGGACGTTCTACGAGCAGTACTTC. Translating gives CASSLRTSGTFYEQYF. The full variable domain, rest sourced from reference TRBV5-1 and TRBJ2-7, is KAGVTQTPRYLIKTRGQQVTLSCSPISGHRSVSWYQQTPGQGLQFLFEYFSETQRNKGNFPGRFSGRQFSNSRSEMNVSTLELGDSALYLCASSLRTSGTFYEQYFGPGTRLTVT.

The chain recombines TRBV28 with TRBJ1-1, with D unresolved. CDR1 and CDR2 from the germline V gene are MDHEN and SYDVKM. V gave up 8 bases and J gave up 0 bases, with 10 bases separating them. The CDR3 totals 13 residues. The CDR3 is CASGSPLNTEAFF. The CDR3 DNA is TGTGCCAGCGGGTCGCCCTTGAACACTGAAGCTTTCTTT.

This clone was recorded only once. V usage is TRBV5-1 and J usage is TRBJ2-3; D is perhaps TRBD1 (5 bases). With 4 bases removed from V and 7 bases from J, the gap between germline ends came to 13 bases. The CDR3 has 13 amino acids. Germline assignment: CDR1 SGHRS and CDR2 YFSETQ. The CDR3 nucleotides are TGCGCCAGCAGCCTGGACAAGTCCTATACGCAGTATTTT. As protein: CASSLDKSYTQYF.

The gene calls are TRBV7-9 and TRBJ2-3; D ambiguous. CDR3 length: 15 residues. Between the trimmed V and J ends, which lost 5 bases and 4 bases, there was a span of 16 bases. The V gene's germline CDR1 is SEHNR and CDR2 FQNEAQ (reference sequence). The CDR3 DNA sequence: TGTGCCAGCAGCCTGGCCGGGCCACGGGCAGATACGCAGTATTTT. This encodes CASSLAGPRADTQYF.

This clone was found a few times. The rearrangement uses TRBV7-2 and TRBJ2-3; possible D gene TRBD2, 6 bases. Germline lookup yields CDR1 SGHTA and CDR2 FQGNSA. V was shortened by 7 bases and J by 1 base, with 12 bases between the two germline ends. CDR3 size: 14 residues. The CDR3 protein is CASTRGTRTDTQYF. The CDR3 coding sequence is TGTGCCAGCACCCGGGGGACGCGCACAGATACGCAGTATTTT.

CDR3 DNA: TGTGCCAGCAGCTTAGCACAGGGGGGACAGACCCAGTACTTC. Translated: CASSLAQGGQTQYF. This chain joins TRBV7-2 and TRBJ2-5; 8 bases match TRBD1. Germline lookup yields CDR1 SGHTA and CDR2 FQGNSA. The CDR3 runs to 14 residues. V dropped 0 bases and J dropped 6; count of bases not matched to a gene: 3.

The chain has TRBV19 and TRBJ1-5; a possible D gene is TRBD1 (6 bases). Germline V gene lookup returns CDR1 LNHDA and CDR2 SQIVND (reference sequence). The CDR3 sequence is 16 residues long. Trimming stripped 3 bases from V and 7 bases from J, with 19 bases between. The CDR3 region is CASSMGTIQGEQPQHF. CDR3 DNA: TGTGCCAGTAGTATGGGGACCATACAGGGAGAACAGCCCCAGCATTTT.

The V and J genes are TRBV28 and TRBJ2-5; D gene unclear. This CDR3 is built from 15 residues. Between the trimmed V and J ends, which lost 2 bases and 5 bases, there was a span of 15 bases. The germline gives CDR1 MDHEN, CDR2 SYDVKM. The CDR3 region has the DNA TGTGCCAGCAGTTTAAGTTGGGGTGGTGGGGAGACCCAGTACTTC. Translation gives CASSLSWGGGETQYF. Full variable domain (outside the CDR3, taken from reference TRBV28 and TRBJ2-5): DVKVTQSSRYLVKRTGEKVFLECVQDMDHENMFWYRQDPGLGLRLIYFSYDVKMKEKGDIPEGYSVSREKKERFSLILESASTNQTSMYLCASSLSWGGGETQYFGPGTRLLVL.

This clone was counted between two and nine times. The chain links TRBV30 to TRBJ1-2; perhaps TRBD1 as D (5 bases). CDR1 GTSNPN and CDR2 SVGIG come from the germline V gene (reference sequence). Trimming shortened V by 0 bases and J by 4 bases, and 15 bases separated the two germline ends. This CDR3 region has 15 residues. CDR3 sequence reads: CAWSVNLGTAYGYTF. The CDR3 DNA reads TGTGCCTGGAGTGTAAATTTGGGGACGGCCTATGGCTACACCTTC.

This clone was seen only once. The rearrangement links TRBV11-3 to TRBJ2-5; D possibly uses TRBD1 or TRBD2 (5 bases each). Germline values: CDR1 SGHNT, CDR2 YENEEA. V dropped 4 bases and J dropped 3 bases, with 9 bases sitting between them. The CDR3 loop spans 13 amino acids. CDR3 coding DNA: TGTGCCAGCAGCTCCGGGGCCGAAGAGACCCAGTACTTC. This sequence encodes CASSSGAEETQYF. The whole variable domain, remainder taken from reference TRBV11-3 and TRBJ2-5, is EAGVVQSPRYKIIEKKQPVAFWCNPISGHNTLYWYLQNLGQGPELLIRYENEEAVDDSQLPKDRFSAERLKGVDSTLKIQPAELGDSAVYLCASSSGAEETQYFGPGTRLLVL.

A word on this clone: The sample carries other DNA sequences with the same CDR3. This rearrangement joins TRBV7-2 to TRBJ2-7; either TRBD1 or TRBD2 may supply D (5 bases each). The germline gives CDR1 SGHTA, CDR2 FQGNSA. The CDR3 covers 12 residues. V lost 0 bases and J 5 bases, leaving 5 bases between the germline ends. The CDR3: CASSLAGHEQYF. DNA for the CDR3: TGTGCCAGCAGCTTAGCGGGACACGAGCAGTACTTC.

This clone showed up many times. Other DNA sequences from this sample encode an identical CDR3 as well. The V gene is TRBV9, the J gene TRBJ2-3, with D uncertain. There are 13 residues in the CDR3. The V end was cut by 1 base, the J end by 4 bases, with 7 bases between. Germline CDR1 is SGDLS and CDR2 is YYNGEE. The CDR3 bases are TGTGCCAGCAGCGTAAAATGGCCAGATACGCAGTATTTT. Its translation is CASSVKWPDTQYF.

DNA of the CDR3: TGTGCCAGCAGTTTAATGTCCAGCACAGATACGCAGTATTTT. It translates to CASSLMSSTDTQYF. The chain employs TRBV27 and TRBJ2-3, with D unclear. This CDR3 comprises 14 residues. Germline CDR1 is MNHEY and CDR2 is SMNVEV (reference sequence). Trimming removed 2 bases at V and 0 bases at J, with 6 bases between.

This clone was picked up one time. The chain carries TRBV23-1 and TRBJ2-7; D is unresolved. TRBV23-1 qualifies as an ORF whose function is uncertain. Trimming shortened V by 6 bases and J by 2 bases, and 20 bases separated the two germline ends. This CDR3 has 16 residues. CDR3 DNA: TGCGCCAGCAGCCTTGGGCGCCAGATAGCTCCCTACGAGCAGTACTTC. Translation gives CASSLGRQIAPYEQYF.